This T cell receptor beta chain was retrieved from a study of CD8 T cells in Susac syndrome (dated 2019 in TCRdb). Background on the whole study: The study used repertoire sequencing to test whether antigen drove CD8+ T cell activation and differentiation in Susac syndrome. Results the study describes overall, beyond this receptor: The study acknowledged that relatively few individuals were included in the TCR sequencing and HLA analysis.

Including the terminal cysteine and phenylalanine, the CDR3 comprises 14 residues. Of the read, only the CDR3 DNA is kept; its 42 bases are in frame from base 1. V sheds 8 bases and J sheds 6 bases, leaving 22 bases between their ends. For CDR1 and CDR2, the germline V gene (reference sequence) lists DFQATT and SNEGSKA. Concerning this clonotype: Its antigen target is currently unknown. No base quality values were provided; no much bigger clone lies one nucleotide off.

Peripheral blood CD8+ and CD4+ T cells from healthy donors, Susac syndrome patients and multiple sclerosis patients were profiled by high-throughput TCR beta sequencing. Healthy donors were age- and sex-matched controls. CD8+ TEMRA cells were enriched by FACS, while bulk CD8+ and CD4+ T cells were purified by magnetic negative isolation. Blood was collected in EDTA tubes and processed within 24 hours, with PBMCs isolated through density gradient centrifugation. PBMCs intended for TCR sequencing were cryopreserved in liquid nitrogen and were subsequently thawed in a 37 degrees C water bath. The sorted or isolated CD4+, CD8+ and CD8+ TEMRA cells had a purity of 90% or higher. RNA was extracted using the RNeasy kit, and about 0.45 to 1 microgram was reverse transcribed with random hexamers. TCR beta CDR3 regions were amplified with the immunoSEQ multiplex PCR assay covering 54 Vbeta and 13 Jbeta segments. PCR amplification bias was corrected using a synthetic template baseline for primer optimization and computational correction. The paper's data handling went like this. Reads were annotated to V, D and J genes according to IMGT and were analyzed with immunoSEQ Analyzer, with only productive sequences retained. To calculate clonality, Shannon entropy was normalized by log2 of the number of productive unique sequences and then subtracted from one. For each patient and control, public and private clones were evaluated among the 100 most prevalent clones. Clones were defined as Susac-specific when absent from the healthy and MS cohorts, from fewer than 1,200 published viral clones and from other ImmuneACCESS disease sequences. The public reads were reanalyzed by TCRdb: fastp trimming at Q25, MiXCR alignment, in-frame beta chains only. Rows merge per CDR3 protein into single entries with the most common DNA and genes. The V and J calls reflect TCRdb's pipeline rather than the authors' work. Across this sample there are 180,000 or so distinct CDR3 sequences, with less than 95% seen only once. The top ten clonotypes cover 0.085% to 0.11% of the sample.

The sequenced sample was CD4+ T cells from PBMCs. This receptor was obtained from a human donor in good health. The chain uses TRBV20-1 and TRBJ2-5; the D segment cannot be called with confidence. The nucleotides are TGCAGTCTTAGAGGCGAGTGGGCTATTCAGACCCAGTACTTC. This sequence encodes CSLRGEWAIQTQYF.